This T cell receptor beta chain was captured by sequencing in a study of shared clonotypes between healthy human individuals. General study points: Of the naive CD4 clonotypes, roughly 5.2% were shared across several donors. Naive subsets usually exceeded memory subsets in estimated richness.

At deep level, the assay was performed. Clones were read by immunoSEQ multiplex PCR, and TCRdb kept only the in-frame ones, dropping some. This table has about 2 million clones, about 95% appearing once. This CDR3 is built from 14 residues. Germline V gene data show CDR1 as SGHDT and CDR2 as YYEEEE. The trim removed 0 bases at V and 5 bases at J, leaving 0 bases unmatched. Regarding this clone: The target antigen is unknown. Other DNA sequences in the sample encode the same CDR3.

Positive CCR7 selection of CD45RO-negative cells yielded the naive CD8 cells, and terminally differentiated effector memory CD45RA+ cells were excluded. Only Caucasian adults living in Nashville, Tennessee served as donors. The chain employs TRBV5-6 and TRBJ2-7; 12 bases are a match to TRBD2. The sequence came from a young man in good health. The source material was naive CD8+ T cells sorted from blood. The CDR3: CASSLGLAGDEQYF. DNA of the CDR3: TGTGCCAGCAGCTTGGGACTAGCGGGAGACGAGCAGTACTTC.